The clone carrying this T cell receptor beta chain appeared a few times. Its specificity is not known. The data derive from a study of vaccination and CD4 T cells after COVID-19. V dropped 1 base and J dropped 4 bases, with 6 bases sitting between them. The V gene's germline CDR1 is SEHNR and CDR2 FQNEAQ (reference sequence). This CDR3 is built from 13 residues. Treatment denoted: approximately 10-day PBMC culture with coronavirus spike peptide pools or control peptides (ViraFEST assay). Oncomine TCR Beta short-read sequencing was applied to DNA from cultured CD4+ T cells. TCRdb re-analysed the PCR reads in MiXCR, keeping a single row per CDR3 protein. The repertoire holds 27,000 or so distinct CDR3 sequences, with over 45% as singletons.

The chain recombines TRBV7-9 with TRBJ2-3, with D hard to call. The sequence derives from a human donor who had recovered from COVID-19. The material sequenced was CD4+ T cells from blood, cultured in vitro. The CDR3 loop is CASSLVGADTQYF. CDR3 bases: TGTGCCAGCAGCTTAGTGGGTGCAGATACGCAGTATTTT.